Below, 20 T cell receptor beta chains from the same sample are listed, as sequenced in a study of identical twins. TCRdb re-called the 5' RACE reads through MiXCR, storing one row per CDR3 protein. Found here are about 470,000 distinct CDR3 sequences, 24% of them singletons; the top ten hold approximately 2.9%. These data also formed part of another study, on T cells expressing NK-cell markers.

Sequencing used CD4+ T cells sorted from blood. Source of these receptors: a woman in her late teens or twenties in good health.

The chain employs TRBV12-3 or TRBV12-4 and TRBJ2-7, with a possible D match to TRBD2 (6 bases). V lost 1 base and J lost 4, with 17 bases in between. This CDR3 contains 16 residues. In DNA, the CDR3 is TGTGCCAGCAGTTTAGGGGGACTTAGCCCTCGGTACGAGCAGTACTTC. Translating gives CASSLGGLSPRYEQYF.

The gene calls are TRBV10-3 and TRBJ2-5; 7 nucleotides align to TRBD1. V trimming: 6 bases; J trimming: 3 bases; junction bases outside the gene matches: 4. The CDR3 has 13 amino acids. CDR1 and CDR2 from the germline V gene are ENHRY and SYGVKD. CDR3 in DNA: TGTGCCATCAGAGGGACAGCCGAAGAGACCCAGTACTTC. It is translated as CAIRGTAEETQYF.

This clonotype has a handful of counts. The chain recombines TRBV29-1 with TRBJ2-1; 9 bases map to TRBD2. This CDR3 comprises 12 residues. The germline V gene encodes CDR1 SQVTM and CDR2 ANQGSEA. The CDR3 DNA follows: TGCAGTCATGCTAGCGGGGTCAATGAGCAGTTCTTC. Translating gives CSHASGVNEQFF.

The chain has TRBV6-1 and TRBJ2-7; a possible D gene is TRBD1 (6 bases). The CDR3 is 14 residues long. V lost 10 bases and J lost 2, with 18 bases in between. Germline V gene lookup returns CDR1 MNHNS and CDR2 SASEGT. The CDR3 protein is CATTRGTSPYEQYF. In DNA, the CDR3 is TGTGCCACCACGAGAGGGACATCTCCCTACGAGCAGTACTTC.

The V and J genes are TRBV7-6 and TRBJ1-6; D call uncertain. Germline V gene data show CDR1 as SGHVS and CDR2 as FNYEAQ. V lost 5 bases to trimming and J lost 3 bases, with 11 bases between them. The CDR3 consists of 15 residues. CDR3: CASSARAIYNSPLHF. CDR3 coding DNA: TGTGCCAGCAGCGCGCGGGCTATCTATAATTCACCCCTCCACTTT.

The V and J genes are TRBV7-6 and TRBJ2-1; 9 bases map to TRBD2. CDR1 and CDR2 from the germline V gene are SGHVS and FNYEAQ. This CDR3 is 15 amino acids long. After removal of 0 bases from V and 9 bases from J, the junction contained 6 bases not matched to a gene. The DNA of the CDR3 is TGTGCCAGCAGCTTAGCCGCTAGCGGGGTCGGTGAGCAGTTCTTC. Translating gives CASSLAASGVGEQFF.

The V and J genes are TRBV2 and TRBJ1-4, with D unclear. In germline, CDR1 is SNHLY, CDR2 FYNNEI. Trimming stripped 4 bases from V and 8 bases from J, with 8 bases between. This CDR3 is built from 12 residues. CDR3 in DNA: TGTGCCAGCAGTGGCGCCAGGGAAAAACTGTTTTTT. This translates into CASSGAREKLFF.

V and J are TRBV12-3 or TRBV12-4 and TRBJ1-5, with 12 bases identical to TRBD1. This CDR3 has 17 residues. Trimming took 5 bases from V and 7 from J; bases not matched to a gene: 12. The CDR3 DNA is TGTGCCAGCAGTGTACCCGCCGGGACAGGGGGCCAACAGCCCCAGCATTTT. It encodes CASSVPAGTGGQQPQHF.

In its sample, this clonotype was seen a few times. The rearrangement uses TRBV20-1 and TRBJ2-1, with 12 bases identical to TRBD2. V gave up 6 bases and J gave up 10 bases; unmatched junction bases: 7. The CDR3 consists of 13 residues. Germline V gives CDR1 DFQATT, CDR2 SNEGSKA (reference sequence). CDR3 coding DNA: TGCAGTGCGCCTAGCGGGGGGGCCAGGGAGCAGTTCTTC. Its protein product is CSAPSGGAREQFF.

This clonotype was recorded at least ten times. The junction departs from germline at one end; a sequencing error may be responsible. The chain links TRBV11-2 to TRBJ1-2, with no clear D. Per germline, CDR1 SGHAT and CDR2 FQNNGV. The CDR3 spans 13 residues. CDR3 in amino acids: CASSLERDGGSSF. CDR3 nucleotide sequence: TGTGCCAGCAGCTTAGAGCGCGACGGTGGGTCCTCCTTC.

This clonotype was counted at least ten times. The chain has TRBV12-3 or TRBV12-4 and TRBJ1-2; D is possibly TRBD1 (6 bases). The CDR3 loop spans 12 amino acids. V gave up 5 bases and J gave up 5 bases, with 9 bases separating them. Here the CDR3 DNA reads TGTGCCAGCAGTGCCCAGGGGTATGGCTACACCTTC. It codes for CASSAQGYGYTF.

This clonotype came up a few times. The chain links TRBV6-1 to TRBJ1-5; 9 bases agree with TRBD1. CDR3 length equals 13 residues. V gave up 5 bases and J gave up 6 bases; unmatched junction bases: 2. CDR1 and CDR2 (germline): MNHNS, SASEGT. CDR3 DNA sequence: TGTGCCAGCAGTCCGACAGGGGGTCAGCCCCAGCATTTT. It is translated as CASSPTGGQPQHF.

This chain joins TRBV10-3 and TRBJ1-1; D gene unclear. The germline V gene encodes CDR1 ENHRY and CDR2 SYGVKD. The V end was cut by 8 bases, the J end by 0 bases, with 4 bases between. The length of the CDR3 is 11 residues. Here the CDR3 reads CAIRLNTEAFF. The CDR3 DNA reads TGTGCCATCCGGTTGAACACTGAAGCTTTCTTT.

This clonotype was observed a handful of times. The V call is TRBV20-1, the J call TRBJ1-2, with 10 bases matching TRBD1. The CDR3 totals 14 residues. Per germline, CDR1 DFQATT and CDR2 SNEGSKA (reference sequence). J lost 8 bases, V lost 6 bases, and 12 bases had no gene match. CDR3 coding DNA: TGCAGTGCGGAACCGGGACAGGGGAAAAGAGGCTACACCTTC. Translation gives CSAEPGQGKRGYTF.

This clonotype was seen a few times. The chain is built from TRBV4-3 and TRBJ2-3; perhaps TRBD2 as D (5 bases). The V end lost 0 bases, the J end lost 4 bases, and 14 bases lay between the germline ends. The CDR3 has 16 amino acids. Germline CDR1 is LGHNA and CDR2 is YSLEER. This CDR3 is CASSQDYSRGPDTQYF. The CDR3 DNA reads as TGCGCCAGCAGCCAAGATTACTCGCGAGGGCCAGATACGCAGTATTTT.

This clonotype was counted between two and nine times. This sequence joins TRBV9 and TRBJ2-2; 10 bases are a match to TRBD2. Germline CDR1 is SGDLS and CDR2 is YYNGEE. The CDR3 is 16 residues long. V was pared by 3 bases and J by 2 bases, with 4 bases of the junction left unmatched. The CDR3 region is CASSARTSGNTGELFF. CDR3 nucleotide sequence: TGTGCCAGCAGCGCCCGGACTAGCGGAAACACCGGGGAGCTGTTTTTT.

The table lists this clonotype with a few counts. V is TRBV9 and J is TRBJ1-4; 7 nucleotides line up with TRBD1. Looked up from germline, CDR1 is SGDLS and CDR2 is YYNGEE. The CDR3 length is 14 residues. The V and J ends lost 3 bases and 8 bases, in that order; junction bases with no gene match: 7. This CDR3 reads CASSGTGAGEKLFF. The CDR3 bases are TGTGCCAGCAGCGGTACAGGGGCTGGGGAAAAACTGTTTTTT. Looking up the rest from reference TRBV9 and TRBJ1-4 gives the full variable domain: DSGVTQTPKHLITATGQRVTLRCSPRSGDLSVYWYQQSLDQGLQFLIQYYNGEERAKGNILERFSAQQFPDLHSELNLSSLELGDSALYFCASSGTGAGEKLFFGSGTQLSVL.

The J gene is TRBJ2-5, the V gene TRBV9; maybe TRBD2 (6 bases). V gave up 4 bases and J gave up 5 bases, with 12 bases separating them. Germline V gene sequence: CDR1 SGDLS, CDR2 YYNGEE. This CDR3 is built from 13 residues. The DNA for the CDR3 is TGTGCCAGCAGCCCCGGCGGGACTGAGACCCAGTACTTC. Protein: CASSPGGTETQYF.

This chain links TRBV20-1 with TRBJ1-2; D remains unclear. V was clipped by 3 bases and J by 7 bases, with 12 bases between them. The CDR3 is made up of 12 amino acids. Germline V lookup: CDR1 DFQATT, CDR2 SNEGSKA (reference sequence). CDR3 DNA sequence: TGCAGTGCTAGCGGTCCCCTAGCTGGCTACACCTTC. Its protein product is CSASGPLAGYTF.

This clonotype has just a few counts. The chain employs TRBV7-8 and TRBJ2-7; 7 nucleotides line up with TRBD2. The ends lost 1 base at V and 6 bases at J; junction bases unmatched: 3. The length of the CDR3 is 13 residues. Germline loops: CDR1 SGHVS, CDR2 FQNEAQ. In nucleotides, the CDR3 is TGTGCCAGCAGCTTAGAGGGCGGGGGCGAGCAGTACTTC. Translated: CASSLEGGGEQYF.